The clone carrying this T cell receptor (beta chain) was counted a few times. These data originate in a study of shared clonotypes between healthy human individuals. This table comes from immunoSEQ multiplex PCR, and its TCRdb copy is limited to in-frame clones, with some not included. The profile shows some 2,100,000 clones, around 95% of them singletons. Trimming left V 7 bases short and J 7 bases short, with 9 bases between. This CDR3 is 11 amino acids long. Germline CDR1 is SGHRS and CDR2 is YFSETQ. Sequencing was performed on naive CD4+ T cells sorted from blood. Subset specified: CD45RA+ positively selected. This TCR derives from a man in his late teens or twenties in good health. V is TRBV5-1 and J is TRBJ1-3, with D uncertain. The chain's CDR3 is CASSSANTIYF. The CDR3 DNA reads TGCGCCAGCTCTTCTGCTAACACCATATATTTT.